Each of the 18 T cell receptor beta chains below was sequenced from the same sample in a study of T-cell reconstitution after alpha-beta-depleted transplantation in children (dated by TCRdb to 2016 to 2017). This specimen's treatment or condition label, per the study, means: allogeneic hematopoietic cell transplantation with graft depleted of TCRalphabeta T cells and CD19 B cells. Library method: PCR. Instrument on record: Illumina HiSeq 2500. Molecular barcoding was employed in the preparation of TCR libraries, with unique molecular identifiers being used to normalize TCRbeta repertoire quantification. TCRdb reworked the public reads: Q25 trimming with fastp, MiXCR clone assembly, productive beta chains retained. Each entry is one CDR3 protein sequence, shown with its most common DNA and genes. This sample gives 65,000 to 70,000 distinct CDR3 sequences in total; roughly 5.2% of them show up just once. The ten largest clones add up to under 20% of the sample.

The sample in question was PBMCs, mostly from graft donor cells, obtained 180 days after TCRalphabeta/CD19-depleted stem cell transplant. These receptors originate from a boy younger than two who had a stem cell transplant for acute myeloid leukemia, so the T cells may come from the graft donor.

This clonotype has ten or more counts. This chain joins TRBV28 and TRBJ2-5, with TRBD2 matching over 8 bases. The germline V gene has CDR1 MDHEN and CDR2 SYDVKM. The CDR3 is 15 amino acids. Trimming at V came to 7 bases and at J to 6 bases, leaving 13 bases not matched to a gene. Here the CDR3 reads CASTLSGGTRQTQYF. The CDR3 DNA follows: TGTGCCAGCACCCTAAGTGGGGGGACTAGGCAGACCCAGTACTTC.

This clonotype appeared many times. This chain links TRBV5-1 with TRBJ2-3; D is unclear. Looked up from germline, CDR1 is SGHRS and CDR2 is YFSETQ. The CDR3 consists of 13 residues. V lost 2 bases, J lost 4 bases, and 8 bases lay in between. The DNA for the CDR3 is TGCGCCAGCAGCTTTGGTGGGCCAGATACGCAGTATTTT. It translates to CASSFGGPDTQYF. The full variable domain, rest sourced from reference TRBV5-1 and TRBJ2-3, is KAGVTQTPRYLIKTRGQQVTLSCSPISGHRSVSWYQQTPGQGLQFLFEYFSETQRNKGNFPGRFSGRQFSNSRSEMNVSTLELGDSALYLCASSFGGPDTQYFGPGTRLTVL.

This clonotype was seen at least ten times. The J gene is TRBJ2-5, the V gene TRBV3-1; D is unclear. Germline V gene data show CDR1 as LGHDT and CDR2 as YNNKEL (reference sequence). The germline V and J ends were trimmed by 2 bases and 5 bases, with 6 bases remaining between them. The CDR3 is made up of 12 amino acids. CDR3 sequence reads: CASSQPPETQYF. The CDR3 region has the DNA TGTGCCAGCAGCCAACCTCCCGAGACCCAGTACTTC.

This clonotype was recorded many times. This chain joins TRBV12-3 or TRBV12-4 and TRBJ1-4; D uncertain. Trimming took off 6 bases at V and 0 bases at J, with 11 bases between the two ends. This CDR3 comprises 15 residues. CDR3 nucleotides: TGTGCCAGCAGCCTAGGTGTTACAACTAATGAAAAACTGTTTTTT. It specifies CASSLGVTTNEKLFF.

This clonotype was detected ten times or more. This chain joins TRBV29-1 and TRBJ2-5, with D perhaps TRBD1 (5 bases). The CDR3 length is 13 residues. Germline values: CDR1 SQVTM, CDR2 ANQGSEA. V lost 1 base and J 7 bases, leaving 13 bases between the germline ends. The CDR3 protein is CSVEGPSQGTQYF. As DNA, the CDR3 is TGCAGCGTTGAAGGGCCAAGTCAGGGGACCCAGTACTTC. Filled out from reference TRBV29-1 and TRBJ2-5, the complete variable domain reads SAVISQKPSRDICQRGTSLTIQCQVDSQVTMMFWYRQQPGQSLTLIATANQGSEATYESGFVIDKFPISRPNLTFSTLTVSNMSPEDSSIYLCSVEGPSQGTQYFGPGTRLLVL.

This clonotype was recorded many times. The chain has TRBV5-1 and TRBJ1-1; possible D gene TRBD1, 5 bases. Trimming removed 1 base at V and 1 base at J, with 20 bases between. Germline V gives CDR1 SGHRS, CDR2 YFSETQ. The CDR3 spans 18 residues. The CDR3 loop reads CASSLYWGLTGRNTEAFF. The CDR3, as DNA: TGCGCCAGCAGCTTGTATTGGGGACTCACTGGGCGGAACACTGAAGCTTTCTTT.

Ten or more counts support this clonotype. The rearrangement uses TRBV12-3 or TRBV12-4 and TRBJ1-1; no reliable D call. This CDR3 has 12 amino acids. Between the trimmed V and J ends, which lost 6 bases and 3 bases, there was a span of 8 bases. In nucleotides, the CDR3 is TGTGCCAGCAGACTTGGCTACACTGAAGCTTTCTTT. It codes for CASRLGYTEAFF.

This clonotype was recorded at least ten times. The chain's CDR3 is CASSLEGRGRKVDEQFF. The CDR3 nucleotides are TGCGCCAGCAGCTTGGAGGGCAGGGGGCGCAAAGTGGATGAGCAGTTCTTC. V usage is TRBV5-1 and J usage is TRBJ2-1, with 8 bases that match TRBD1. CDR1 is SGHRS, CDR2 YFSETQ, per germline. This CDR3 contains 17 residues. With 0 bases clipped from V and 8 bases from J, the junction kept 13 bases outside the gene matches.

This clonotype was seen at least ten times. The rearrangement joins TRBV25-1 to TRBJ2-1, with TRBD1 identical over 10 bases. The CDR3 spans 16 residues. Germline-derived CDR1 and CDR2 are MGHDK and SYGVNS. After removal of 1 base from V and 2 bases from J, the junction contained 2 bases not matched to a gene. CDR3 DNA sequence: TGTGCCAGCAGTGAATTAGGGACAGGGGCCTACAATGAGCAGTTCTTC. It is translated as CASSELGTGAYNEQFF.

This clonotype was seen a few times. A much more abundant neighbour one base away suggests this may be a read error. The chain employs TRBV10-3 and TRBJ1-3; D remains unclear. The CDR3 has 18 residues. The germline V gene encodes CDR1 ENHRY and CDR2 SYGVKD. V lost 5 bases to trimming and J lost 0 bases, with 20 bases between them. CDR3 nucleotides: TGTGCCATCAGTTTCTTAGGACGTCGGAATAGCTCTGGAAACACCATATATTTT. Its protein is CAISFLGRRNSSGNTIYF.

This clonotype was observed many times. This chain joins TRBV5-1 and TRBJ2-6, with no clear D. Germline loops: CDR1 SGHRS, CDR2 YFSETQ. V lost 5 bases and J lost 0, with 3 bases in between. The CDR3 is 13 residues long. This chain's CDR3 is CASSFSGANVLTF. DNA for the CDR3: TGCGCCAGCAGTTTCTCTGGGGCCAACGTCCTGACTTTC.

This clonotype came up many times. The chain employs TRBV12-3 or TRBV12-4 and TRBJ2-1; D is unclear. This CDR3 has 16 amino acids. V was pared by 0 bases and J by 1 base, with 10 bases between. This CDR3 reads CASSLAPWLSYNEQFF. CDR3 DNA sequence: TGTGCCAGCAGTTTAGCGCCCTGGCTGTCCTACAATGAGCAGTTCTTC.

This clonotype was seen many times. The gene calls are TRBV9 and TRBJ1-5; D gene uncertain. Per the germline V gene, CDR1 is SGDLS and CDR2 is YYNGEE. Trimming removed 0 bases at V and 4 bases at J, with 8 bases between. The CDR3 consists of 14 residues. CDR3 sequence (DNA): TGTGCCAGCAGCGTAGGTGGGGTTAATCAGCCCCAGCATTTT. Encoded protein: CASSVGGVNQPQHF.

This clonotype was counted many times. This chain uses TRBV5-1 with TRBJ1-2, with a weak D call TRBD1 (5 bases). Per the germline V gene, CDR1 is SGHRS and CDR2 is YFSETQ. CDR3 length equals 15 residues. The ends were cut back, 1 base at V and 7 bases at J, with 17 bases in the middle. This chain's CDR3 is CASSLTDRVRIGYTF. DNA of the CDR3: TGCGCCAGCAGCTTGACCGACAGAGTAAGGATTGGCTACACCTTC.

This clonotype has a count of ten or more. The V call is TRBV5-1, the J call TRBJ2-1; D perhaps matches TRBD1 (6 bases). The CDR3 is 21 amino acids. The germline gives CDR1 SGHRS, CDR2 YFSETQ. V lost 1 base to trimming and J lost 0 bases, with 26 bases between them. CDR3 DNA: TGCGCCAGCAGCTTGTCCCCGGGCAGGGGAACCCACCTAGGCTCCTACAATGAGCAGTTCTTC. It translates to CASSLSPGRGTHLGSYNEQFF.

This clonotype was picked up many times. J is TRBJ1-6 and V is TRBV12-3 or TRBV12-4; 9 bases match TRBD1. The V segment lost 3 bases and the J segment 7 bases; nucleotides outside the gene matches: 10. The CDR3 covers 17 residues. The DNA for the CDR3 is TGTGCCAGCAGTTTTTCCAGGATACAGGGGGCAAATTCACCCCTCCACTTT. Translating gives CASSFSRIQGANSPLHF.

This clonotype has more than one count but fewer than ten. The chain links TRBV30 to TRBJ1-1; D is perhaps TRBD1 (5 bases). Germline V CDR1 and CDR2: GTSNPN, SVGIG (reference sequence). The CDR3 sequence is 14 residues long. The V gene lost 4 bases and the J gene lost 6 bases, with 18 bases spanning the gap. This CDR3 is CAWIGRGAAAEAFF. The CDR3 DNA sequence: TGTGCCTGGATCGGACGGGGCGCGGCGGCTGAAGCTTTCTTT.

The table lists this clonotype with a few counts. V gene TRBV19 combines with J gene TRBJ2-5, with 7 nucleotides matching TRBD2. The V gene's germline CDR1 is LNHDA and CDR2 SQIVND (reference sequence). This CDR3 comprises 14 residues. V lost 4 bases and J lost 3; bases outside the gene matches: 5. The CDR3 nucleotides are TGTGCCAGTAGTAAGGGGCTAGCGGAAGAGACCCAGTACTTC. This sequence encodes CASSKGLAEETQYF.